The 30 T cell receptor beta chains presented below share a single source sample, sequenced in a study of cytomegalovirus exposure and HLA in healthy donors. A multiplex PCR was run with 60 Vbeta primers and 13 Jbeta primers. Some clones are missing from TCRdb's copy, which holds only in-frame ones; the method was immunoSEQ multiplex PCR. The table records around 160,000 clones, 77% of them present only once. Sequenced: PBMCs. Receptor source: a woman between 40 and 55 years old in good health and CMV-seropositive.

The chain combines TRBV5-1 with TRBJ1-2; 7 nucleotides line up with TRBD1. The J segment lost 8 bases and the V segment lost 2 bases, leaving 9 bases of the junction unmatched. CDR3 size: 14 residues. Germline values: CDR1 SGHRS, CDR2 YFSETQ. CDR3 sequence reads: CASSLGTGQAGYTF. The DNA of the CDR3 is TGCGCCAGCAGCTTAGGGACTGGACAGGCCGGCTACACCTTC.

This clone was counted only a few times. The V gene is TRBV9, the J gene TRBJ2-5, with TRBD2 matching over 14 bases. J gave up 5 bases and V 0 bases, and 6 bases lay outside the gene matches. The CDR3 covers 17 residues. Germline V gene lookup returns CDR1 SGDLS and CDR2 YYNGEE. The CDR3 region is CASSVGLAGGGQETQYF. CDR3 DNA: TGTGCCAGCAGCGTAGGACTAGCGGGAGGGGGTCAGGAGACCCAGTACTTC.

The chain joins TRBV5-1 to TRBJ2-1; TRBD2 is a possible D gene (6 bases). This CDR3 is 14 amino acids long. V lost 6 bases, J lost 4 bases, and 14 bases lay in between. Germline V lookup: CDR1 SGHRS, CDR2 YFSETQ. CDR3 coding DNA: TGCGCCAGCACCTGGGACGGGACTTACAATGAGCAGTTCTTC. It specifies CASTWDGTYNEQFF.

This chain links TRBV7-8 with TRBJ1-1; 8 nucleotides align to TRBD1. Germline trimming cut 1 base from V and 2 bases from J; bases unmatched to any gene: 3. This CDR3 is 15 amino acids long. Germline lookup yields CDR1 SGHVS and CDR2 FQNEAQ. CDR3 protein: CASSLVQGANTEAFF. The CDR3 region has the DNA TGTGCCAGCAGCTTAGTTCAGGGGGCTAACACTGAAGCTTTCTTT.

The V and J genes are TRBV5-6 and TRBJ2-5, with 7 positions matching TRBD1. Trimming removed 4 bases from V and 4 bases from J; junction bases left unmatched: 13. The CDR3 contains 16 residues. Germline-derived CDR1 and CDR2 are SGHDT and YYEEEE. The chain's CDR3 is CASSSRQGSFLETQYF. The CDR3 nucleotides read TGTGCCAGCAGCAGTCGACAGGGCTCATTTCTAGAGACCCAGTACTTC.

This sequence joins TRBV6-5 and TRBJ2-7; D might be TRBD2 (5 bases). V lost 5 bases and J lost 0, with 14 bases in between. The CDR3 has 15 amino acids. Germline CDR1 and CDR2: MNHEY and SVGAGI. CDR3 residues: CASSVDGVSSYEQYF. The CDR3 DNA reads as TGTGCCAGCAGTGTTGACGGGGTAAGCTCCTACGAGCAGTACTTC.

This clone was picked up a small number of times. The chain uses TRBV4-1 and TRBJ1-6, with unresolved D. From germline, CDR1 is MGHRA and CDR2 YSYEKL. V gave up 1 base and J gave up 4 bases, with 11 bases separating them. The CDR3 has 16 residues. In nucleotides, the CDR3 is TGCGCCAGCAGCCAAGTGTCTGGGGAGTATAATTCACCCCTCCACTTT. This encodes CASSQVSGEYNSPLHF.

This chain joins TRBV28 and TRBJ1-4; 11 bases match TRBD1. The germline CDR1 and CDR2 sequences are MDHEN and SYDVKM. The CDR3 has 17 amino acids. Germline trimming cut 3 bases from V and 3 bases from J; bases unmatched to any gene: 6. As DNA, the CDR3 is TGTGCCAGCAGTTTCGGGACAGGGGGGCAAGCTAATGAAAAACTGTTTTTT. Amino acid sequence: CASSFGTGGQANEKLFF.

The rearrangement links TRBV30 to TRBJ1-1; no firm D call. CDR1 is GTSNPN, CDR2 SVGIG, per germline (reference sequence). The CDR3 contains 13 residues. V dropped 5 bases and J dropped 0 bases, with 10 bases sitting between them. The CDR3 sequence is CAWVLNMNTEAFF. The CDR3 coding sequence is TGTGCCTGGGTCCTAAATATGAACACTGAAGCTTTCTTT.

V and J are TRBV5-5 and TRBJ1-1; 8 bases map to TRBD1. V lost 2 bases to trimming and J lost 0 bases; unmatched junction nucleotides: 3. Per the germline V gene, CDR1 is SGHKS and CDR2 is YYEKEE (reference sequence). This CDR3 has 15 amino acids. DNA of the CDR3: TGTGCCAGCAGCTTAGGACAGGGCATGAACACTGAAGCTTTCTTT. This encodes CASSLGQGMNTEAFF.

This chain uses TRBV10-1 with TRBJ2-7; 7 bases map to TRBD1. Germline CDR1 WNHNN, CDR2 SYGVQD (reference sequence). The CDR3 is 14 amino acids. V lost 2 bases, J lost 0 bases, and 1 base stayed unmatched. The CDR3 sequence: CASSEGTDSYEQYF. For the CDR3, the DNA is TGCGCCAGCAGTGAGGGGACAGACTCCTACGAGCAGTACTTC.

The V call is TRBV5-4, the J call TRBJ2-5; 11 positions agree with TRBD2. The CDR3 contains 15 residues. Germline V CDR1 and CDR2: SGHNT, YYREEE (reference sequence). With V trimmed by 5 bases and J by 2 bases, 5 bases remained unmatched. DNA for the CDR3: TGTGCCAGCAGTTCGACTAGCGGGGTACAAGAGACCCAGTACTTC. It encodes CASSSTSGVQETQYF.

The rearrangement joins TRBV19 to TRBJ1-5; D call uncertain. V was trimmed by 0 bases and J by 2 bases, leaving 14 bases between them. The germline V gene encodes CDR1 LNHDA and CDR2 SQIVND (reference sequence). The CDR3 covers 17 residues. Written as DNA, the CDR3 is TGTGCCAGTAGTATAGATTTTGGATTCGGGGGCAATCAGCCCCAGCATTTT. It encodes CASSIDFGFGGNQPQHF.

The J gene is TRBJ2-7, the V gene TRBV11-2, with 14 positions matching TRBD2. Per the germline V gene, CDR1 is SGHAT and CDR2 is FQNNGV. The CDR3 is 17 amino acids. Trimming removed 3 bases from V and 2 bases from J; junction bases left unmatched: 6. Here the CDR3 reads CASSFRTSGGRAYEQYF. CDR3 nucleotide sequence: TGTGCCAGCAGCTTCAGGACTAGCGGGGGGCGAGCCTACGAGCAGTACTTC.

The chain uses TRBV6-5 and TRBJ2-7; a weak D match, TRBD1 (6 bases). The V end was cut by 7 bases, the J end by 1 base, with 14 bases between. CDR1 is MNHEY, CDR2 SVGAGI, per germline. This CDR3 region has 14 residues. The CDR3 DNA reads TGTGCCAGCACCGGACAGCAGAATTCCTACGAGCAGTACTTC. Protein sequence: CASTGQQNSYEQYF.

In this sample, this clone turned up a few times. Other nucleotide sequences from this sample produce the same CDR3. For the CDR3, the DNA is TGTGCCAGCAGCTCCAGCGGGAGCAATCAGCCCCAGCATTTT. It translates to CASSSSGSNQPQHF. This chain connects TRBV7-9 to TRBJ1-5; D gene uncertain. Trimming took off 4 bases at V and 1 base at J, with 8 bases between the two ends. CDR1 and CDR2 from the germline V gene are SEHNR and FQNEAQ (reference sequence). This CDR3 region has 14 residues.

The rearrangement joins TRBV5-5 to TRBJ1-4, with D uncertain. The germline V gene encodes CDR1 SGHKS and CDR2 YYEKEE (reference sequence). The ends were cut back, 4 bases at V and 0 bases at J, with 7 bases in the middle. CDR3 length equals 14 residues. The CDR3: CASSLGTTNEKLFF. The CDR3 region has the DNA TGTGCCAGCAGCCTCGGGACAACTAATGAAAAACTGTTTTTT. The full variable domain, its missing parts supplied by reference TRBV5-5 and TRBJ1-4, is DAGVTQSPTHLIKTRGQQVTLRCSPISGHKSVSWYQQVLGQGPQFIFQYYEKEERGRGNFPDRFSARQFPNYSSELNVNALLLGDSALYLCASSLGTTNEKLFFGSGTQLSVL.

The rearrangement joins TRBV28 to TRBJ2-3; 8 bases align to TRBD2. V shed 3 bases and J 3 bases; nucleotides not matched to a gene: 5. The length of the CDR3 is 15 residues. Looked up from germline, CDR1 is MDHEN and CDR2 is SYDVKM. The CDR3 nucleotides read TGTGCCAGCAGTTTCCGGGGGGGCCGAACAGATACGCAGTATTTT. Its translation is CASSFRGGRTDTQYF.

J is TRBJ2-7 and V is TRBV18; 7 nucleotides match TRBD1. J was trimmed by 6 bases and V by 5 bases; bases with no gene match: 7. The CDR3 totals 13 residues. Germline V gene sequence: CDR1 KGHSH, CDR2 LQKENI. The CDR3, as DNA: TGTGCCAGCTCAGTTAACCGGGACAGCGAGCAGTACTTC. Encoded protein: CASSVNRDSEQYF.

This chain connects TRBV7-6 to TRBJ1-1; possible D gene TRBD1, 5 bases. The germline V gene has CDR1 SGHVS and CDR2 FNYEAQ. This CDR3 is built from 13 residues. The V and J ends lost 6 bases and 7 bases respectively, with 15 bases between them. CDR3 sequence (DNA): TGTGCCAGCAGTTTGGGGGAGGGGAATGAAGCTTTCTTT. Its translation is CASSLGEGNEAFF.

The chain has TRBV28 and TRBJ1-5, with 9 positions matching TRBD1. The CDR3 length is 15 residues. V lost 6 bases, J lost 6 bases, and 9 bases stayed unmatched. Germline V gene sequence: CDR1 MDHEN, CDR2 SYDVKM. The CDR3: CASRSTGGKAQPQHF. In DNA form, the CDR3 reads TGTGCCAGCAGATCAACAGGGGGCAAGGCTCAGCCCCAGCATTTT.

The genes are TRBV9 and TRBJ2-1; a possible D gene is TRBD1 (6 bases). The CDR3 is 13 amino acids. V was trimmed by 0 bases and J by 9 bases, leaving 10 bases between them. CDR1 and CDR2 (germline): SGDLS, YYNGEE. The DNA for the CDR3 is TGTGCCAGCAGCGTAGCCGGGACATCTGAGCAGTTCTTC. Its translation: CASSVAGTSEQFF.

The V call is TRBV28, the J call TRBJ1-2, with 7 bases identical to TRBD1. The ends lost 3 bases at V and 8 bases at J; junction bases unmatched: 6. Germline CDR1 and CDR2: MDHEN and SYDVKM. The length of the CDR3 is 13 residues. CDR3 nucleotides: TGTGCCAGCAGTTTCACCACAGGGGTCGGCTACACCTTC. This gives the protein CASSFTTGVGYTF.

The rearrangement joins TRBV5-1 to TRBJ2-3; 7 bases line up with TRBD2. Germline CDR1 is SGHRS and CDR2 is YFSETQ. The V segment lost 2 bases and the J segment 2 bases; nucleotides outside the gene matches: 5. The CDR3 length is 15 residues. In DNA, the CDR3 is TGCGCCAGCAGCTTCCTCAGCGGGGCCACAGATACGCAGTATTTT. Protein: CASSFLSGATDTQYF.

The chain links TRBV5-6 to TRBJ1-3; D not resolved. There are 14 residues in the CDR3. Trimming took 7 bases from V and 0 from J, leaving 11 bases between them. Germline CDR1 is SGHDT and CDR2 is YYEEEE. The CDR3 sequence: CASPLNRSGNTIYF. The CDR3 nucleotides read TGTGCCAGCCCCTTAAATCGCTCTGGAAACACCATATATTTT.

This clone was detected only a few times. CDR3 region: CASRIFGTGVEETQYF. CDR3 DNA: TGCGCCAGCAGGATTTTTGGGACAGGGGTGGAAGAGACCCAGTACTTC. This sequence joins TRBV5-1 and TRBJ2-5; 10 bases line up with TRBD1. The trim removed 5 bases at V and 3 bases at J, leaving 10 bases unmatched. This CDR3 is built from 16 residues. Germline V gene lookup returns CDR1 SGHRS and CDR2 YFSETQ.

The chain joins TRBV30 to TRBJ1-5, with a weak D call TRBD1 (6 bases). The length of the CDR3 is 15 residues. V was shortened by 0 bases and J by 1 base, with 10 bases between the two germline ends. Germline V gene data show CDR1 as GTSNPN and CDR2 as SVGIG (reference sequence). CDR3 amino acids: CAWSVQGQSNQPQHF. The CDR3 nucleotides read TGTGCCTGGAGTGTACAAGGACAGAGCAATCAGCCCCAGCATTTT. The entire variable domain, with the rest obtained from reference TRBV30 and TRBJ1-5, is as follows: SQTIHQWPATLVQPVGSPLSLECTVEGTSNPNLYWYRQAAGRGLQLLFYSVGIGQISSEVPQNLSASRPQDRQFILSSKKLLLSDSGFYLCAWSVQGQSNQPQHFGDGTRLSIL.

The chain employs TRBV7-2 and TRBJ2-4, with 8 positions matching TRBD2. The ends lost 1 base at V and 0 bases at J; junction bases unmatched: 8. This CDR3 has 18 residues. Germline CDR1 reads SGHTA; CDR2 reads FQGNSA. The CDR3 loop is CASSLVAGLVVAKNIQYF. The CDR3 DNA sequence: TGTGCCAGCAGCTTAGTAGCGGGACTAGTCGTAGCCAAAAACATTCAGTACTTC.

CDR3: CASSSHVGTRGTGELFF. CDR3 nucleotides: TGTGCCAGCAGCTCACACGTCGGGACTAGGGGCACCGGGGAGCTGTTTTTT. The chain couples TRBV5-4 to TRBJ2-2, with 8 bases identical to TRBD2. The CDR3 is 17 amino acids. The germline gives CDR1 SGHNT, CDR2 YYREEE (reference sequence). J was trimmed by 4 bases and V by 3 bases; bases with no gene match: 11.

The chain combines TRBV11-3 with TRBJ1-1; D is possibly TRBD1 (5 bases). This CDR3 spans 13 amino acids. CDR1 and CDR2 from the germline V gene are SGHNT and YENEEA. Trimming shortened V by 3 bases and J by 11 bases, and 16 bases separated the two germline ends. CDR3 DNA: TGTGCCAGCAGCTTTGAGTGGGGGGATAGGGCTTTCTTT. It encodes CASSFEWGDRAFF.